The entry below describes one T cell receptor beta chain. The data stem from a study of T cell changes during pregnancy in multiple sclerosis. Libraries were prepared by immunoSEQ multiplex PCR; TCRdb keeps only in-frame clonotypes and omits some of them. In the table there are 25,000 to 35,000 clones, roughly 92% of which are singletons. This sample comprised CD8+ T cells from peripheral blood mononuclear cells, obtained before pregnancy. The receptor comes from a female donor with multiple sclerosis, enrolled in a pregnancy study.

The CDR3 DNA follows: TGTGCCAGCAGCGTAGGAATAGCGGAGGCTGAGCAGTTCTTC. Protein: CASSVGIAEAEQFF. This rearrangement joins TRBV9 to TRBJ2-1, with D possibly being TRBD2 (6 bases). The CDR3 length is 14 residues. The V end was cut by 0 bases, the J end by 9 bases, with 13 bases between. In germline, CDR1 is SGDLS, CDR2 YYNGEE.